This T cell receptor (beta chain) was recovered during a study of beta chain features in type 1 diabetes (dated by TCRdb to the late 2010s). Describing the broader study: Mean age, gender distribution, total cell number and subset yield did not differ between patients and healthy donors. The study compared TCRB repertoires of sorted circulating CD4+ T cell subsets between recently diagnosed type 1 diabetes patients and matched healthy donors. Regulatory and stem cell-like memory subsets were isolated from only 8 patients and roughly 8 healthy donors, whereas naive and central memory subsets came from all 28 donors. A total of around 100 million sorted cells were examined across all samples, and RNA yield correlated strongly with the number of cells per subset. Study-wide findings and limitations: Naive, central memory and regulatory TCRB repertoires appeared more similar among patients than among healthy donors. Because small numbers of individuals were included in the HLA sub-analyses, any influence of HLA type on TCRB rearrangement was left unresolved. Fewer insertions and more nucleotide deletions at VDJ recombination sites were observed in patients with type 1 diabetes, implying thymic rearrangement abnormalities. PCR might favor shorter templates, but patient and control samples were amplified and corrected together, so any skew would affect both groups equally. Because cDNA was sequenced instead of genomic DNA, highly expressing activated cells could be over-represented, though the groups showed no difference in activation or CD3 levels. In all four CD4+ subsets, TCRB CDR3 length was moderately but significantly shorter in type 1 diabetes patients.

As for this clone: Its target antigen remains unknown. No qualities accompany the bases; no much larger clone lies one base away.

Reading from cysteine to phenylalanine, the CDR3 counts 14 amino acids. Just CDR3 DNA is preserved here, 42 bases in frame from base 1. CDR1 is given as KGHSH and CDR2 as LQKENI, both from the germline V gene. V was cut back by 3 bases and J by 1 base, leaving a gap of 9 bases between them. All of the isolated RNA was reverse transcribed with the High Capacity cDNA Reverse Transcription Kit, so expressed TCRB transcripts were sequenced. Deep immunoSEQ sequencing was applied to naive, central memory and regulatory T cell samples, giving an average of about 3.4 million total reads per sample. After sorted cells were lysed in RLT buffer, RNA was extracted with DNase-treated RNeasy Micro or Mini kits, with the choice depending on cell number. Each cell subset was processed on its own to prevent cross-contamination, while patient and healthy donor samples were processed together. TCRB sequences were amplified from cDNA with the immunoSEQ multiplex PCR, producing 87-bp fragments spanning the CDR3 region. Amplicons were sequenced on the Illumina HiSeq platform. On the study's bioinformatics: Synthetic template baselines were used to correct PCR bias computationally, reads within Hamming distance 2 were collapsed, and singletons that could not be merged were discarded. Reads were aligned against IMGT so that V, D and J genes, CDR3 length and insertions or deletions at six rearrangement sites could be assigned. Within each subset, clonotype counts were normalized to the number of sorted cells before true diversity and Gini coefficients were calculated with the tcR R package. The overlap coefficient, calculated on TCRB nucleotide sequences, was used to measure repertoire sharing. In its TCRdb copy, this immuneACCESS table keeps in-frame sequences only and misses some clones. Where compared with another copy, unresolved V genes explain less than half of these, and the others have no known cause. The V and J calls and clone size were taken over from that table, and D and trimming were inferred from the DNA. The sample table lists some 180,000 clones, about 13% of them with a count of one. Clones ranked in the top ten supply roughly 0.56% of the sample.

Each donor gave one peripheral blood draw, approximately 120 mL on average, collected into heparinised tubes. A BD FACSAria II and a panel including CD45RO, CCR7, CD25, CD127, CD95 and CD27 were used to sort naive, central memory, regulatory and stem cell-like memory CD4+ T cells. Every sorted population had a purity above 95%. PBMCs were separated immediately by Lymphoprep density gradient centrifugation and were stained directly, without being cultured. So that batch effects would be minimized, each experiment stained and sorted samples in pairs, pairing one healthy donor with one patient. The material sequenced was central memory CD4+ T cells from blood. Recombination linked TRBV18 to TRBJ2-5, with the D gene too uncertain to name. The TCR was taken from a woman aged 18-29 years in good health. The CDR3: CASSPPELQETQYF. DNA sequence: TGTGCCAGCTCACCTCCCGAGCTCCAAGAGACCCAGTACTTC.